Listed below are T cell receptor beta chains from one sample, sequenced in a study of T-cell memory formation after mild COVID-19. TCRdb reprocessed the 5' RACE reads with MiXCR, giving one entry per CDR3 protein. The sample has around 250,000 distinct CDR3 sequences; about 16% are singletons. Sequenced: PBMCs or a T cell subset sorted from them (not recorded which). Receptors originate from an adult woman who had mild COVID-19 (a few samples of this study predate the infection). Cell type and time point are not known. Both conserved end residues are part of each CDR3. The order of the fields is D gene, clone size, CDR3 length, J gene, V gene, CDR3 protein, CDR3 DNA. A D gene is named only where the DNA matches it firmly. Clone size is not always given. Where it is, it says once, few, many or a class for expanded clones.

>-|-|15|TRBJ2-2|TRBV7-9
CASSLGVRATGELFF
TGTGCCAGCAGCTTAGGTGTCCGGGCCACCGGGGAGCTGTTTTTT
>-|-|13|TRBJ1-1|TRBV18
CASSGRLNTEAFF
TGTGCCAGCTCAGGACGGCTGAACACTGAAGCTTTCTTT
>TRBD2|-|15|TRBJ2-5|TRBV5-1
CASSSTSGRQETQYF
TGCGCCAGCAGCAGTACTAGCGGACGACAAGAGACCCAGTACTTC
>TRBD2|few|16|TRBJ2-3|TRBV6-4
CASSDSPLARGDTQYF
TGTGCCAGCAGTGACTCTCCACTAGCGAGGGGCGATACGCAGTATTTT
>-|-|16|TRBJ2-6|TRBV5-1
CASSHRDPKGANVLTF
TGCGCCAGCAGCCACCGGGATCCCAAGGGGGCCAACGTCCTGACTTTC
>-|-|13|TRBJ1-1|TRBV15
CATSRPWGLEAFF
TGTGCCACCAGCAGACCCTGGGGACTAGAAGCTTTCTTT
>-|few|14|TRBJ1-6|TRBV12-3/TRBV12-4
CASSLNQGNSPLHF
TGTGCCAGCAGTTTGAACCAGGGTAATTCACCCCTCCACTTT
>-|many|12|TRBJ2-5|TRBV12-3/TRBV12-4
CASSSGSQTQYF
TGTGCCAGCAGTTCAGGGAGTCAGACCCAGTACTTC
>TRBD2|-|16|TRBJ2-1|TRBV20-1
CSARESRGGSYNEQFF
TGCAGTGCTAGAGAAAGTCGCGGGGGTTCCTACAATGAGCAGTTCTTC
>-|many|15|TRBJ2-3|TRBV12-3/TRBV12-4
CASSFPVPEANTQYF
TGTGCCAGCAGTTTCCCCGTCCCGGAGGCAAATACGCAGTATTTT
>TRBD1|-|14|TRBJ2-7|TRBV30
CAWTPQGGAYEQYF
TGTGCCTGGACCCCACAGGGGGGTGCCTACGAGCAGTACTTC
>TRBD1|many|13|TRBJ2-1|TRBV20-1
CSATPGQYNEQFF
TGCAGTGCTACCCCGGGACAGTACAATGAGCAGTTCTTC
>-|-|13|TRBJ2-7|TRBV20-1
CSAPRQVPYEQYF
TGCAGTGCTCCACGACAGGTGCCCTACGAGCAGTACTTC
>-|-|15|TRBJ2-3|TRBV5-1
CASSLSGLGTDTQYF
TGCGCCAGCAGCTTAAGCGGGTTGGGCACAGATACGCAGTATTTT
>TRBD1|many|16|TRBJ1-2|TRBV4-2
CASSQSPGQGFGGYTF
TGTGCCAGCAGCCAATCCCCGGGACAGGGGTTTGGGGGCTACACCTTC
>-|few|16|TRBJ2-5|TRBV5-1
CASSLSTRDSQETQYF
TGCGCCAGCAGCTTGTCCACCCGGGACTCTCAAGAGACCCAGTACTTC